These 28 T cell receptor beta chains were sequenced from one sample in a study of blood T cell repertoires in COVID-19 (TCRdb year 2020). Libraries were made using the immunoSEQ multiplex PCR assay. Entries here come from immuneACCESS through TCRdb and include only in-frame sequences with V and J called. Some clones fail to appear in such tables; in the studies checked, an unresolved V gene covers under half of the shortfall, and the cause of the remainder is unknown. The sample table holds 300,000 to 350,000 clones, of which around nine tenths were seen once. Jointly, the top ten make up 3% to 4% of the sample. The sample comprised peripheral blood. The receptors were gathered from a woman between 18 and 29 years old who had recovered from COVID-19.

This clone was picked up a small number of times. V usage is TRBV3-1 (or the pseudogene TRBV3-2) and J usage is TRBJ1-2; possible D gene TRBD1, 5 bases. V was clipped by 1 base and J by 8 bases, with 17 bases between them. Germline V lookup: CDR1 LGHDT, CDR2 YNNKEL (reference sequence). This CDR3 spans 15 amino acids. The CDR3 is CASSQGGVARKGYTF. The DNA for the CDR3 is TGTGCCAGCAGCCAAGGGGGGGTCGCTCGTAAGGGCTACACCTTC.

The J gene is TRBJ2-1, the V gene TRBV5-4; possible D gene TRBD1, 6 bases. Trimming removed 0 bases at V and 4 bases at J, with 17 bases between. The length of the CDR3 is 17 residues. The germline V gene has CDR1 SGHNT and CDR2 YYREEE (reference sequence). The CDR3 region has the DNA TGTGCCAGCAGCTTGGCGGGGTGGGCAGGGGCGTACAATGAGCAGTTCTTC. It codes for CASSLAGWAGAYNEQFF.

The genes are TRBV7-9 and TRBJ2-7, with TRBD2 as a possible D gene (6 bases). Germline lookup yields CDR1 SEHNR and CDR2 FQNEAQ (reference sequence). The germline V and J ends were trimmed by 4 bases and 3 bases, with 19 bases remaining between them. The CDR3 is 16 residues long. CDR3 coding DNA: TGTGCCAGCAGCTCTGGCGTGGGAGGAGCCGTCTACGAGCAGTACGTC. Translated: CASSSGVGGAVYEQYV.

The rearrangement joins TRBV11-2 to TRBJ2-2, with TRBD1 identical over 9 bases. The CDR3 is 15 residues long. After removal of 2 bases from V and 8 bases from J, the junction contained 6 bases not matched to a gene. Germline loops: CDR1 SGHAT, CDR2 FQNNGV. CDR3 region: CASSLRQGDAGELFF. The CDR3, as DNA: TGTGCCAGCAGCTTAAGACAGGGGGATGCAGGGGAGCTGTTTTTT.

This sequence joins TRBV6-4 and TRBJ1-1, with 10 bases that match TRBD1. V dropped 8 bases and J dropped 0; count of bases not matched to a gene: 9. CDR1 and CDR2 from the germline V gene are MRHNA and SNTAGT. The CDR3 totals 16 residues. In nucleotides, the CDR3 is TGTGCCAGCGGGAAGGGGGGACAGGGGATGAACACTGAAGCTTTCTTT. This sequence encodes CASGKGGQGMNTEAFF.

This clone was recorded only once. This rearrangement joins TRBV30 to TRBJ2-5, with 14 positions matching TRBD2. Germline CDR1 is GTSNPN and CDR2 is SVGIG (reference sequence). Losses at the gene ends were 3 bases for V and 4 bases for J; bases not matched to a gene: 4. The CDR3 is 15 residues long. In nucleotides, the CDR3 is TGTGCCTGGAGCCGACTAGCGGGAGGGCTAGAGACCCAGTACTTC. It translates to CAWSRLAGGLETQYF. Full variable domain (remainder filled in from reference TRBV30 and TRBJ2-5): SQTIHQWPATLVQPVGSPLSLECTVEGTSNPNLYWYRQAAGRGLQLLFYSVGIGQISSEVPQNLSASRPQDRQFILSSKKLLLSDSGFYLCAWSRLAGGLETQYFGPGTRLLVL.

Written as DNA, the CDR3 is TGTGCCAGCAGGGGGGACTTAAGACCTGAGCAGTTCTTC. Encoded protein: CASRGDLRPEQFF. The chain employs TRBV7-9 and TRBJ2-1; D perhaps matches TRBD2 (6 bases). Deletions cut 6 bases from V and 9 bases from J, with 15 bases between. Germline CDR1 SEHNR, CDR2 FQNEAQ (reference sequence). CDR3 size: 13 residues.

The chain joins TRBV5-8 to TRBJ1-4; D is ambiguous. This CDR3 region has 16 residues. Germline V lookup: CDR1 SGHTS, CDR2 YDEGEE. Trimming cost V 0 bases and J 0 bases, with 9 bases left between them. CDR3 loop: CASSLVAPATNEKLFF. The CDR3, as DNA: TGTGCCAGCAGCTTGGTGGCCCCTGCAACTAATGAAAAACTGTTTTTT.

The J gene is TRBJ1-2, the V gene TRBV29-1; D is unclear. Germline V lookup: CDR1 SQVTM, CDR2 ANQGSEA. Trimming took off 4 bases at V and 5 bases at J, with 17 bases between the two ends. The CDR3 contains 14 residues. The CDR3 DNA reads TGCAGCGTTGGAGGGTCCTTCGATTATTATGGCTACACCTTC. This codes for CSVGGSFDYYGYTF.

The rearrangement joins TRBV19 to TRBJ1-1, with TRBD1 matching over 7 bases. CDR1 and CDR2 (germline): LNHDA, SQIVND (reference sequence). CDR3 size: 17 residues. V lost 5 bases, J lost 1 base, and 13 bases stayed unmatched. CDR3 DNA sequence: TGTGCCAGTAGTCCGAGGACAGGCGGGGTCGGGAACACTGAAGCTTTCTTT. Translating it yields CASSPRTGGVGNTEAFF.

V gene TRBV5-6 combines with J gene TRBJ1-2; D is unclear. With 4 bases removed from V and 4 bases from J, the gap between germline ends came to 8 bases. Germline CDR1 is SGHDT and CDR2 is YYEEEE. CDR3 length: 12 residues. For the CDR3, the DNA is TGTGCCAGCAGCCCAGGCGTCTATGGCTACACCTTC. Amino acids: CASSPGVYGYTF.

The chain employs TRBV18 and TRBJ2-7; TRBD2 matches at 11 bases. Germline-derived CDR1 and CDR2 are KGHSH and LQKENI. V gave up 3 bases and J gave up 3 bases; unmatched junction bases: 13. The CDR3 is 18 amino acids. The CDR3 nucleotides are TGTGCCAGCTCACCTTCCTCGAGGGGGCTAGCGGGGGGCTACGAGCAGTACGTC. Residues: CASSPSSRGLAGGYEQYV.

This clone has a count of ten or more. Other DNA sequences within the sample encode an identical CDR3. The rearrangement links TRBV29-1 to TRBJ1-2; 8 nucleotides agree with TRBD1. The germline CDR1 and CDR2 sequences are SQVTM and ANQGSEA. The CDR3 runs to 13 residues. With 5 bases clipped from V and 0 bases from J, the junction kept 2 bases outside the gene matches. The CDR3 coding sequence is TGCAGCGTTCAACAGGGGGCTAACTATGGCTACACCTTC. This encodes CSVQQGANYGYTF.

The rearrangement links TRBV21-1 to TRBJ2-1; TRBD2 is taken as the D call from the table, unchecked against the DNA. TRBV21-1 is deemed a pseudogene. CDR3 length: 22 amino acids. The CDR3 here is CASSARSASGEDYRVRTNEQFF. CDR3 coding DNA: TGTGCCAGCAGCGCCCGGTCGGCTAGCGGAGAGGACTACAGAGTCCGAACCAATGAGCAGTTCTTC.

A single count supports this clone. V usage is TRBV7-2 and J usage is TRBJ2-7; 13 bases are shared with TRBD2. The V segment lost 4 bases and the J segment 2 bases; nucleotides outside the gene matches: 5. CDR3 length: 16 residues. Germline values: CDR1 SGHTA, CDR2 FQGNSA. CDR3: CASSYGLAGEPYEQYV. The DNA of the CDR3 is TGTGCCAGCAGCTACGGACTAGCGGGAGAACCCTACGAGCAGTACGTC.

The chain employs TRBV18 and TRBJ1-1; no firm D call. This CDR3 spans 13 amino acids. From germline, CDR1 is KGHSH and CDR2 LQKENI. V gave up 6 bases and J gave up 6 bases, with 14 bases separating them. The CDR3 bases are TGTGCCAGCTCTCAGCAATACGGGGCTGAAGCTTTCTTT. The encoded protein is CASSQQYGAEAFF.

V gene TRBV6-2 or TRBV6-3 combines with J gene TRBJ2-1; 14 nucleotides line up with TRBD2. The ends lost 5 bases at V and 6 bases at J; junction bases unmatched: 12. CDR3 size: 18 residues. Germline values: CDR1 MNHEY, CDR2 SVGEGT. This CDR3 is CASSTPPGLAGAPNEQFF. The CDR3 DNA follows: TGTGCCAGCAGTACACCTCCGGGACTAGCGGGAGCCCCCAATGAGCAGTTCTTC.

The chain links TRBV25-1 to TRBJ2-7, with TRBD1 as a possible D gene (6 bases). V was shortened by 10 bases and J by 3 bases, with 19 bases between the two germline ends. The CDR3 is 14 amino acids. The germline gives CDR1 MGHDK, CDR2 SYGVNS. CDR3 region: CATMPSTGLYEQYV. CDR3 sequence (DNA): TGTGCCACCATGCCGAGCACAGGGCTCTACGAGCAGTACGTC.

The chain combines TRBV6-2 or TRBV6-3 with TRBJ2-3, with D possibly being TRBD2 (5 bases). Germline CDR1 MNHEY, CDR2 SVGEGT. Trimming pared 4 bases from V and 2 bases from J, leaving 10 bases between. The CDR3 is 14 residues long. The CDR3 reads CASSSRRDTDTQYF. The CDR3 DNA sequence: TGTGCCAGCAGTTCTCGTCGGGACACAGATACGCAGTATTTT.

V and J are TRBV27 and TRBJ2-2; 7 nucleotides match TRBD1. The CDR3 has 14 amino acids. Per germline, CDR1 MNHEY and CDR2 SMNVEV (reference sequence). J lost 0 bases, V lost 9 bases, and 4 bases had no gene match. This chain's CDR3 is CASKGAANTGELFF. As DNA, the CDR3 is TGTGCCAGTAAGGGGGCCGCGAACACCGGGGAGCTGTTTTTT.

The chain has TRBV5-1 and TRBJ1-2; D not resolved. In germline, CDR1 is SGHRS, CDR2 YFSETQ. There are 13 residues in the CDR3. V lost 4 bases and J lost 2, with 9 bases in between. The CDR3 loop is CASSGGSNYGYTF. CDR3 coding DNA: TGCGCCAGCAGCGGAGGATCAAACTATGGCTACACCTTC.

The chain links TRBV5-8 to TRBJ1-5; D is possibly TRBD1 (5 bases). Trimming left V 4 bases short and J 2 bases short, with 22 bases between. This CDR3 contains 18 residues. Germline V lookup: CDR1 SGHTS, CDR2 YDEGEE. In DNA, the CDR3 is TGTGCCAGCAGCAGGCCCGTATTCAGGGATATCGGCAATCAGCCCCAGCATTTT. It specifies CASSRPVFRDIGNQPQHF.

CDR3 sequence (DNA): TGTGCCAGCAGTCGACTACCAGAGACCCAGTACTTC. Protein product: CASSRLPETQYF. The chain recombines TRBV6-2 or TRBV6-3 with TRBJ2-5; TRBD2 is a possible D gene (5 bases). Trimming pared 5 bases from V and 4 bases from J, leaving 8 bases between. CDR1 and CDR2 from the germline V gene are MNHEY and SVGEGT. The CDR3 has 12 residues.

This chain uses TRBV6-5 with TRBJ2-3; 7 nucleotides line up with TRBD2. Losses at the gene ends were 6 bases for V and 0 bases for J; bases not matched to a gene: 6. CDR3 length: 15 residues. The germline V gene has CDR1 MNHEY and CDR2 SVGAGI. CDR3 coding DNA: TGTGCCAGCAGGGCAAGCGGGACTAGCACAGATACGCAGTATTTT. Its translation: CASRASGTSTDTQYF.

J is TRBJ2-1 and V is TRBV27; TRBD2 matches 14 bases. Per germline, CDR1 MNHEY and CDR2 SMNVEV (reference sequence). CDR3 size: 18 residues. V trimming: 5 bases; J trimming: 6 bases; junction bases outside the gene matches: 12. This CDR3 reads CASSPGLAGVLYSNEQFF. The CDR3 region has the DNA TGTGCCAGCAGTCCGGGACTAGCGGGAGTCCTTTACAGCAATGAGCAGTTCTTC.

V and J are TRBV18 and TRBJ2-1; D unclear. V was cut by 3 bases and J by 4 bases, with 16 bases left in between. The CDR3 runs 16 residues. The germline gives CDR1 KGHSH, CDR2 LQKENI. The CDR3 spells CASSPEPSERYNEQFF. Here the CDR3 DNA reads TGTGCCAGCTCACCGGAACCCAGCGAGAGGTACAATGAGCAGTTCTTC.

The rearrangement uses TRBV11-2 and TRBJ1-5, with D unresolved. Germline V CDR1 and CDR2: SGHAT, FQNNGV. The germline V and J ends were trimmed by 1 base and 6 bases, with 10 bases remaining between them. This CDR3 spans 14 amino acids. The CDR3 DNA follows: TGTGCCAGCAGCTTAGTGCCCCACAGTCAGCCCCAGCATTTT. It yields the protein CASSLVPHSQPQHF.

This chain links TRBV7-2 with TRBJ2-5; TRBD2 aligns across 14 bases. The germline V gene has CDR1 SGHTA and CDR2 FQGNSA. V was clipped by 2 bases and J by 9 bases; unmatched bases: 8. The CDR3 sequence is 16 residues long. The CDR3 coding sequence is TGTGCCAGCAGCTTACACGGGACTAGCGGGAGATTGTCCCAGTACTTC. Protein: CASSLHGTSGRLSQYF.